These T cell receptor beta chains were read from a single sample in a study of shared clonotypes between healthy human individuals. Profiling relied on immunoSEQ multiplex PCR, and the TCRdb table lists in-frame clones only, not all of them. Of approximately 1.9 million clones detected, around 93% appear once; the ten largest clones hold less than 2%. Sequenced material: naive CD8+ T cells from PBMCs. Receptors originate from a man between 18 and 35 years old in good health. Some clones in this sample may be carry-over from other donors' samples. The CDR3 runs from the conserved cysteine through the conserved F or W. A D gene is named only where the DNA matches it firmly. Rows may omit the clone size; those that give it use once, few, many or a size class.

J gene,clone size,V gene,D gene,CDR3 DNA,CDR3 protein
TRBJ2-1,NA,TRBV29-1,NA,TGCAGCGTTGTCGGCGGAAGCTCCTACAATGAGCAGTTCTTC,CSVVGGSSYNEQFF
TRBJ2-1,NA,TRBV27,TRBD2,TGTGCCAGCAGTTCTCCAAGCGGGAGCTCCTACAATGAGCAGTTCTTC,CASSSPSGSSYNEQFF
TRBJ2-7,NA,TRBV7-8,NA,TGTGCCAGCAGCTCGAGGGGAAACTCCTACGAGCAGTACTTC,CASSSRGNSYEQYF
TRBJ1-4,few,TRBV5-3,TRBD1,TGTGCCAGAAGCCTGGATGAGGACAGGGAGGGAGAAAAACTGTTTTTT,CARSLDEDREGEKLFF
TRBJ2-5,NA,TRBV11-2,NA,TGTGCCAGCAGCTTAGGCATCAGGGGCACGGAGACCCAGTACTTC,CASSLGIRGTETQYF
TRBJ2-7,NA,TRBV19,NA,TGTGCCAGTAGTATTTTGGACGGGAACTACGAGCAGTACTTC,CASSILDGNYEQYF
TRBJ2-3,NA,TRBV7-6,NA,TGTGCCAGCAGCGAGAGCACAGATACGCAGTATTTT,CASSESTDTQYF
TRBJ1-1,once,TRBV28,TRBD1,TGTGCCAGCAGTTTCCCGGGACAGGGGCTGTCTGAAGCTTTCTTT,CASSFPGQGLSEAFF
TRBJ2-7,NA,TRBV7-9,NA,TGTGCCAGCAGCCCTCGGAGCAGCCCCTACGAGCAGTACTTC,CASSPRSSPYEQYF
TRBJ2-1,NA,TRBV9,TRBD2,TGTGCCAGCAGCGGTAGCGGGGCCTACAATGAGCAGTTCTTC,CASSGSGAYNEQFF
TRBJ2-2,NA,TRBV6-5,TRBD2,TGTGCCAGCAGTTGGGGACTAGCGGTGAACACCGGGGAGCTGTTTTTT,CASSWGLAVNTGELFF
TRBJ1-1,NA,TRBV19,NA,TGTGCCAGTAGTACGAGCCCCCGAGGCACTGAAGCTTTCTTT,CASSTSPRGTEAFF
TRBJ1-2,NA,TRBV4-1,TRBD1,TGCGCCAGCAGCCAGGGTTTTCTCCCCCGACAGGGTGGTGGCTACACCTTC,CASSQGFLPRQGGGYTF
TRBJ1-5,NA,TRBV19,TRBD1,TGTGCCAGTAGTGCTAGGACAGGGGTTGACAATCAGCCCCAGCATTTT,CASSARTGVDNQPQHF
TRBJ1-2,NA,TRBV5-6,NA,TGTGCCAGCAAGCTCTTGGCAACTCAGCCGGGCTATGGCTACACCTTC,CASKLLATQPGYGYTF
TRBJ2-5,NA,TRBV13,NA,TGTGCCAGCAGCCGCGCCCGAGAGACCCAGTACTTC,CASSRARETQYF
TRBJ1-5,NA,TRBV19,TRBD1,TGTGCCAGTAGTAAAGACAGGGGAGTCAATCAGCCCCAGCATTTT,CASSKDRGVNQPQHF
TRBJ2-2,NA,TRBV18,TRBD2,TGTGCCAGCTCACCAGTTTCGGCTAGCGGGAAAGCTTTGAACACCGGGGAGCTGTTTTTT,CASSPVSASGKALNTGELFF
TRBJ1-2,NA,TRBV4-1,NA,TGCGCCAGCAGCCAAGGGGTGGGGCTTGCTGGCTACACCTTC,CASSQGVGLAGYTF
TRBJ1-6,NA,TRBV7-9,NA,TGTGCCAGCAGCTTAGCCCCCGGCGGTGGCGGTTCACCCCTCCACTTT,CASSLAPGGGGSPLHF
TRBJ2-1,NA,TRBV7-9,TRBD2,TGTGCCAGCAACGCCCAAGGGAGGGAGAGCTCCTACAATGAGCAGTTCTTC,CASNAQGRESSYNEQFF
TRBJ2-3,NA,TRBV7-8,TRBD2,TGTGCCAGCAGCCGATTTTCAGCGGGAGATCGCCCAGATACGCAGTATTTT,CASSRFSAGDRPDTQYF
TRBJ1-2,few,TRBV6-5,NA,TGTGCCAGCAGCTCCGCGGATGGCTACACCTTC,CASSSADGYTF
TRBJ1-2,NA,TRBV4-1,TRBD1,TGCGCCAGCAGCCAAGGTGGGGGACAGGGCTATGGCTACACCTTC,CASSQGGGQGYGYTF
TRBJ2-1,once,TRBV5-5,NA,TGTGCCAGCAGCTTGGATTTAAATGAGCAGTTCTTC,CASSLDLNEQFF
TRBJ1-2,NA,TRBV28,NA,TGTGCCAGCAGTCCCCCCTGGCCCTTTCGCTACACCTTC,CASSPPWPFRYTF
TRBJ2-1,NA,TRBV9,NA,TGTGCCAGCAGCCCGAAGACAGGTATATCCTACAATGAGCAGTTCTTC,CASSPKTGISYNEQFF
TRBJ2-7,NA,TRBV27,NA,TGTGCCAGCAGCTCAGTAGGCCCCGGTTTGACCTACGAGCAGTACTTC,CASSSVGPGLTYEQYF
TRBJ2-7,NA,TRBV19,NA,TGTGCCAGTAGTATAACGTTGTGGGGGACGAGCTACGAGCAGTACTTC,CASSITLWGTSYEQYF
TRBJ2-2,NA,TRBV19,TRBD2,TGTGCCAGTATCCCTGGGGCTAGCGGGACGAACACCGGGGAGCTGTTTTTT,CASIPGASGTNTGELFF
TRBJ2-7,NA,TRBV28,TRBD1,TGTGCCAGCAGTACGAAATGGGGGACAGGGGCCCTTCCGCGCGAGCAGTACTTC,CASSTKWGTGALPREQYF
TRBJ1-1,NA,TRBV9,TRBD1,TGTGCCAGCACCGCAGGGGGGGGGATGAACACTGAAGCTTTCTTT,CASTAGGGMNTEAFF
TRBJ2-5,once,TRBV14,NA,TGTGCCAGCAGCCAAGAGTCAACAGTGAGTTGGGAGACCCAGTACTTC,CASSQESTVSWETQYF
TRBJ1-1,NA,TRBV5-1,TRBD1,TGCGCCAGCAGCTCGGGACAGGGTGGTAACACTGAAGCTTTCTTT,CASSSGQGGNTEAFF
TRBJ1-1,NA,TRBV30,NA,TGTGCCTGGGGGGTCGGGACAAATGAAGCTTTCTTT,CAWGVGTNEAFF
TRBJ1-1,NA,TRBV27,TRBD1,TGTGCCAGCAGTTGGACAGGGGCCCCCCAAGAAGCTTTCTTT,CASSWTGAPQEAFF
TRBJ2-5,NA,TRBV18,NA,TGTGCCAGCTCACCGCCCGAGCTCCCGAGTCTAAAAGAGACCCAGTACTTC,CASSPPELPSLKETQYF
TRBJ2-7,NA,TRBV11-2,NA,TGTGCCAGCAGCTTAGGAAGGGGGGGTTACGAGCAGTACTTC,CASSLGRGGYEQYF
TRBJ2-4,NA,TRBV11-3,TRBD1,TGTGCCAGCAGCTTAGGGCCTCCGACAGGGGCCAAAAACATTCAGTACTTC,CASSLGPPTGAKNIQYF
TRBJ1-1,few,TRBV29-1,NA,TGCAGCGTTCTTTTCTGGACTGAAGCTTTCTTT,CSVLFWTEAFF
TRBJ2-5,NA,TRBV11-2,NA,TGTGCCAGCAGCTGGACGGCCACGGAAGAGACCCAGTACTTC,CASSWTATEETQYF
TRBJ2-5,NA,TRBV9,NA,TGTGCCAGCAGCGTAGCTACGCGGGCAGGGGAGACCCAGTACTTC,CASSVATRAGETQYF
TRBJ2-2,NA,TRBV7-9,NA,TGTGCCAGCCAGGGGGGCGCGAACACCGGGGAGCTGTTTTTT,CASQGGANTGELFF
TRBJ2-1,few,TRBV7-9,NA,TGTGCCAGCAGCTTATCAGGGATCTACAATGAGCAGTTCTTC,CASSLSGIYNEQFF
TRBJ1-1,NA,TRBV5-5,NA,TGTGCCAGCAGCCCGTGGAGGAAGGGGGGCACTGAAGCTTTCTTT,CASSPWRKGGTEAFF
TRBJ2-5,NA,TRBV5-1,TRBD2,TGCGCCAGCAGCACCGGACTAGCGGGGTTGCGGGAGACCCAGTACTTC,CASSTGLAGLRETQYF
TRBJ1-2,NA,TRBV7-9,TRBD1,TGTGCCAGCAGCTCCCTTCGAGTACAGGGGGCGGAGGGCTACACCTTC,CASSSLRVQGAEGYTF
TRBJ1-2,NA,TRBV11-2,NA,TGTGCCAGCAGCTCATTTTGGGATGGCTACACCTTC,CASSSFWDGYTF
TRBJ1-1,NA,TRBV5-4,TRBD1,TGTGCCAGCAGCGTCCGGGACAGGATGAACACTGAAGCTTTCTTT,CASSVRDRMNTEAFF
TRBJ2-7,NA,TRBV28,TRBD1,TGTGCCAGCAGTAGTAGAGGGACAGGGCTCTACGAGCAGTACTTC,CASSSRGTGLYEQYF
TRBJ2-7,NA,TRBV7-8,NA,TGTGCCAGCAGCCATACCTACGAGCAGTACTTC,CASSHTYEQYF
TRBJ2-5,NA,TRBV4-1,NA,TGCGCCAGCAGCCTCCGCGGAGAGACCCAGTACTTC,CASSLRGETQYF
TRBJ2-7,NA,TRBV9,NA,TGTGCCAGCAGCGTAGCCGTCGGGGTGGCCTACGAGCAGTACTTC,CASSVAVGVAYEQYF
TRBJ2-3,NA,TRBV5-1,NA,TGCGCCAGCAGCTGGGCGATAGCGGATCCCAGCACAGATACGCAGTATTTT,CASSWAIADPSTDTQYF
TRBJ2-7,NA,TRBV13,NA,TGTGCCAGCAGCTCATCTAGCGCCAGCGGGTTCTACGAGCAGTACTTC,CASSSSSASGFYEQYF